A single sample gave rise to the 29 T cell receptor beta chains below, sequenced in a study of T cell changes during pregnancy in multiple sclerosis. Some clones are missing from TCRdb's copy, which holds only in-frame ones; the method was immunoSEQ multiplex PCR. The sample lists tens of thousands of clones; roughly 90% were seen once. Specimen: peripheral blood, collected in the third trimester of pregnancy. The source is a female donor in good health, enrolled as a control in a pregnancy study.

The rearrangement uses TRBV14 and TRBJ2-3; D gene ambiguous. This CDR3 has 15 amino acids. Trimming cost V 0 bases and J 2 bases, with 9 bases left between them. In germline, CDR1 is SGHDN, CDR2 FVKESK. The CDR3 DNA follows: TGTGCCAGCAGCCAAGATGTCCTATCCACAGATACGCAGTATTTT. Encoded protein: CASSQDVLSTDTQYF.

The CDR3, as DNA: TGTGCCAGTAGTTCCGGGACAGGGGCAGAGACCCAGTACTTC. It yields the protein CASSSGTGAETQYF. The rearrangement joins TRBV19 to TRBJ2-5; 10 nucleotides match TRBD1. Germline V CDR1 and CDR2: LNHDA, SQIVND (reference sequence). V lost 5 bases and J lost 4; bases outside the gene matches: 4. The CDR3 has 14 residues.

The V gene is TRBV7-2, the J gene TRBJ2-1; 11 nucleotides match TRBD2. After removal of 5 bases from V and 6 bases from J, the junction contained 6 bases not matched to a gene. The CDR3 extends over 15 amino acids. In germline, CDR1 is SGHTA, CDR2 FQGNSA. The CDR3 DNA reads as TGTGCCAGCAGCCCCTTAGCGGGAGGGCCCAATGAGCAGTTCTTC. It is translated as CASSPLAGGPNEQFF.

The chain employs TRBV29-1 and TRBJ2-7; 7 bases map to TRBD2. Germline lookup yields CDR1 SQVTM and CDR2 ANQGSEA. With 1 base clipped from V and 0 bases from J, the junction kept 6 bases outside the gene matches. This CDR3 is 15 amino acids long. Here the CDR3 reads CSVEGVAGASYEQYF. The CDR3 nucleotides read TGCAGCGTTGAAGGGGTAGCGGGTGCCTCCTACGAGCAGTACTTC.

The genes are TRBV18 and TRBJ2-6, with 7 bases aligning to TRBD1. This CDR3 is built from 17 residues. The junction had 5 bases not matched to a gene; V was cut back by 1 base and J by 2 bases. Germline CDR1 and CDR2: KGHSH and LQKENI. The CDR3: CASSPLVTGTGANVLTF. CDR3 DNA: TGTGCCAGCTCACCACTGGTGACAGGGACTGGGGCCAACGTCCTGACTTTC.

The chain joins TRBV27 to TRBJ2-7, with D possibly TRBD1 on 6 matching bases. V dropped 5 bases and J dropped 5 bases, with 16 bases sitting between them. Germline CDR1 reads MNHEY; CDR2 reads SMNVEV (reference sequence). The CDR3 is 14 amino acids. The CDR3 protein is CASSPGSTGDEQYF. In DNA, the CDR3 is TGTGCCAGCAGTCCGGGATCGACAGGAGACGAGCAGTACTTC.

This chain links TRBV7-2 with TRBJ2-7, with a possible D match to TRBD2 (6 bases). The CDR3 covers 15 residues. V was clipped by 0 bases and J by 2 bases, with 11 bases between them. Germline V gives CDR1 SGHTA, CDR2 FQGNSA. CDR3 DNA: TGTGCCAGCAGCTTAGCGCTGGAGGGAACCTACGAGCAGTACTTC. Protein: CASSLALEGTYEQYF. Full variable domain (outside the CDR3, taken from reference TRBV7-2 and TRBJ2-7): GAGVSQSPSNKVTEKGKDVELRCDPISGHTALYWYRQSLGQGLEFLIYFQGNSAPDKSGLPSDRFSAERTGGSVSTLTIQRTQQEDSAVYLCASSLALEGTYEQYFGPGTRLTVT.

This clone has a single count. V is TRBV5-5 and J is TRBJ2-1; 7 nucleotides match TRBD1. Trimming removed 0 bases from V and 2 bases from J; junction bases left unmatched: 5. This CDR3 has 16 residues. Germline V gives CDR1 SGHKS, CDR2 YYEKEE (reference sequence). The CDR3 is CASSLGTGFPYNEQFF. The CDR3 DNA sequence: TGTGCCAGCAGCTTGGGGACAGGCTTTCCCTACAATGAGCAGTTCTTC.

CDR3: CASSLTPRTSGVGTDTQYF. Written as DNA, the CDR3 is TGTGCCAGCAGCTTAACGCCTAGGACTAGCGGGGTCGGAACAGATACGCAGTATTTT. This chain links TRBV7-3 with TRBJ2-3; 12 bases are shared with TRBD2. The CDR3 is 19 residues long. In germline, CDR1 is SGHTA, CDR2 FQGTGA. V dropped 0 bases and J dropped 3; count of bases not matched to a gene: 10.

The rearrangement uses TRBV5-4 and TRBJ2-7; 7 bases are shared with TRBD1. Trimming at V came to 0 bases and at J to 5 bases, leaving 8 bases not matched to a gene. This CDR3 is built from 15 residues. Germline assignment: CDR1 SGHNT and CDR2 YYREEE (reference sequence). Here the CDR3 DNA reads TGTGCCAGCAGCTTGGCCGCAGACAGGGACCACGAGCAGTACTTC. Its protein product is CASSLAADRDHEQYF.

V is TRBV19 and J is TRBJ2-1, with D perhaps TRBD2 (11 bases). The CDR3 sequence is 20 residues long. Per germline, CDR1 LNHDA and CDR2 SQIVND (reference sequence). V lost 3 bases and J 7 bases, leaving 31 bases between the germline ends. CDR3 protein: CASSIPDRGLGSGGENEQFF. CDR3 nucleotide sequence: TGTGCCAGTAGTATTCCCGACAGGGGGCTGGGTAGCGGGGGGGAGAATGAGCAGTTCTTC.

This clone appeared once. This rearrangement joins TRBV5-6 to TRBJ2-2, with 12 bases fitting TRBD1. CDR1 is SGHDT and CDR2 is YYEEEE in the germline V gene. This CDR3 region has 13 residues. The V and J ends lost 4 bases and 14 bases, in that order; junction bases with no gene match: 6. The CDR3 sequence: CASSPGTGGGLFF. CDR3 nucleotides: TGTGCCAGCAGCCCCGGGACAGGGGGCGGACTGTTTTTT. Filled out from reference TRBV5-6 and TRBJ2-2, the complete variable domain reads DAGVTQSPTHLIKTRGQQVTLRCSPKSGHDTVSWYQQALGQGPQFIFQYYEEEERQRGNFPDRFSGHQFPNYSSELNVNALLLGDSALYLCASSPGTGGGLFFGEGSRLTVL.

The CDR3 DNA reads TGTGCCAGCAGTTTAAGTACAGGGGCTTACGAGCAGTACTTC. Residues: CASSLSTGAYEQYF. The chain employs TRBV28 and TRBJ2-7, with 7 bases that match TRBD1. The CDR3 consists of 14 residues. The V gene's germline CDR1 is MDHEN and CDR2 SYDVKM. V lost 2 bases to trimming and J lost 4 bases; unmatched junction nucleotides: 5.

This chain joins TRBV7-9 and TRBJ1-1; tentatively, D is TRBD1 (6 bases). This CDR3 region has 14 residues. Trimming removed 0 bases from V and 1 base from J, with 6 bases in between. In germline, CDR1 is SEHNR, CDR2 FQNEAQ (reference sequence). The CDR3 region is CASSLAGGNTEAFF. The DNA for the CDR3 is TGTGCCAGCAGCTTAGCAGGGGGGAACACTGAAGCTTTCTTT.

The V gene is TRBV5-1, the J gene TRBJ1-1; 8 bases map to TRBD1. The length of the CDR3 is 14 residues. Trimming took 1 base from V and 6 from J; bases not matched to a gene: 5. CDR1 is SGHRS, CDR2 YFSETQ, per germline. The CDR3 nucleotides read TGCGCCAGCAGCTTGCGACAGGGGATCGCTGAAGCTTTCTTT. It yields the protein CASSLRQGIAEAFF.

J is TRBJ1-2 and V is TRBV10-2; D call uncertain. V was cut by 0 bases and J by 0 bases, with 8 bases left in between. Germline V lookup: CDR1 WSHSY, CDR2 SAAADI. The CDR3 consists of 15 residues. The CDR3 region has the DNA TGCGCCAGCAGTGAGTCTGGGCCTCCTAACTATGGCTACACCTTC. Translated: CASSESGPPNYGYTF.

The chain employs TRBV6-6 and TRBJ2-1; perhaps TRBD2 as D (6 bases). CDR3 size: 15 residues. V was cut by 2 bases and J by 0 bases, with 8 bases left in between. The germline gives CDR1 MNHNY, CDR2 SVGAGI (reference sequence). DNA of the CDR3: TGTGCCAGCAGTTACAAGGAGGGCTCCTACAATGAGCAGTTCTTC. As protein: CASSYKEGSYNEQFF.

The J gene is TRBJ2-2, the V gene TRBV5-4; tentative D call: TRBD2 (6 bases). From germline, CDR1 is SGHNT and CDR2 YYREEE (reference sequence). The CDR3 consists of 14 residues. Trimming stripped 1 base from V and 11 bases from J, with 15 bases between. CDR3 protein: CASSLRRDGDELFF. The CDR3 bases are TGTGCCAGCAGCTTGAGGAGGGACGGGGACGAGCTGTTTTTT.

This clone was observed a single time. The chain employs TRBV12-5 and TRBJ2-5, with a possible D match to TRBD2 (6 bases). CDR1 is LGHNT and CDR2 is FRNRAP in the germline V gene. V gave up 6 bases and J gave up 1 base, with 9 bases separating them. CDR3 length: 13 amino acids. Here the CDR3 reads CASGRDFQETQYF. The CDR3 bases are TGTGCTAGTGGAAGGGACTTCCAAGAGACCCAGTACTTC.

The CDR3 spells CASSSDPRLAGRTGELFF. The DNA for the CDR3 is TGTGCCAGCAGCTCTGACCCGAGACTAGCGGGAAGGACGGGGGAGCTGTTTTTT. The rearrangement uses TRBV11-2 and TRBJ2-2; 11 bases fit TRBD2. This CDR3 is 18 amino acids long. Trimming took 4 bases from V and 8 from J; bases not matched to a gene: 15. Germline V lookup: CDR1 SGHAT, CDR2 FQNNGV.

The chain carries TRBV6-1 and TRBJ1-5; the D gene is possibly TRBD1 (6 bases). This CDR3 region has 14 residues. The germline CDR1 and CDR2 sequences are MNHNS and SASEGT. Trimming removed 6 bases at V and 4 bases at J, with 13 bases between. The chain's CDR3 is CASRGDIRNQPQHF. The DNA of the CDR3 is TGTGCCAGCAGGGGGGACATTAGAAATCAGCCCCAGCATTTT.

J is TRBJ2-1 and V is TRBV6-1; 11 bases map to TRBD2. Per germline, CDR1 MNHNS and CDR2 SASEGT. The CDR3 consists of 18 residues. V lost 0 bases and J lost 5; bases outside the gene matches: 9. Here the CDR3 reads CASSEALTSGSLDNEQFF. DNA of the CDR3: TGTGCCAGCAGTGAAGCGCTTACTAGCGGGAGTTTGGACAATGAGCAGTTCTTC.

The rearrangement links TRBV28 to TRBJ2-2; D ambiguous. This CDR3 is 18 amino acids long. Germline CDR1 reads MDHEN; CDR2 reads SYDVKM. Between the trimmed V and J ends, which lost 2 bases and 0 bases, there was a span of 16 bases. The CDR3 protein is CASSLEASFFANTGELFF. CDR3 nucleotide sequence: TGTGCCAGCAGTTTAGAGGCCTCCTTCTTCGCGAACACCGGGGAGCTGTTTTTT. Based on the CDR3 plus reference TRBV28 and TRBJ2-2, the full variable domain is DVKVTQSSRYLVKRTGEKVFLECVQDMDHENMFWYRQDPGLGLRLIYFSYDVKMKEKGDIPEGYSVSREKKERFSLILESASTNQTSMYLCASSLEASFFANTGELFFGEGSRLTVL.

CDR3 sequence: CASSPGTSSAGETQYF. The CDR3 DNA reads as TGTGCCAGCAGCCCCGGGACTAGCAGCGCGGGAGAGACCCAGTACTTC. The rearrangement links TRBV9 to TRBJ2-5, with 9 bases identical to TRBD2. CDR3 length: 16 residues. Trimming cost V 4 bases and J 4 bases; bases outside gene matches: 11. Per the germline V gene, CDR1 is SGDLS and CDR2 is YYNGEE.

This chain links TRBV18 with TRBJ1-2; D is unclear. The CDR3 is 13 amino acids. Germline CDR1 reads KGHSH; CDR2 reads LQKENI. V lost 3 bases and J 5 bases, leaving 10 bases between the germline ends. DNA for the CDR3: TGTGCCAGCTCACCCGACACGGCTTATGGCTACACCTTC. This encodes CASSPDTAYGYTF.

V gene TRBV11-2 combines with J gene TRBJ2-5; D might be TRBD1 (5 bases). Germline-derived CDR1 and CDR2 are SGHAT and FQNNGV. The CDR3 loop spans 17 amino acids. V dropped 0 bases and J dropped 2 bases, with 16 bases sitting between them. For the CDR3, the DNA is TGTGCCAGCAGCTTAGATATGGGTGGGGCGACGCAAGAGACCCAGTACTTC. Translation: CASSLDMGGATQETQYF.

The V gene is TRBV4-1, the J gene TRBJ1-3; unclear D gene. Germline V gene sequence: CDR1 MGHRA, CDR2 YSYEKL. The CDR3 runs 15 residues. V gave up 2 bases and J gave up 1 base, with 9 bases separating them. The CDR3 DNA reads TGCGCCAGCAGCCAACCAGTGGCTTCTGGAAACACCATATATTTT. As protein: CASSQPVASGNTIYF.

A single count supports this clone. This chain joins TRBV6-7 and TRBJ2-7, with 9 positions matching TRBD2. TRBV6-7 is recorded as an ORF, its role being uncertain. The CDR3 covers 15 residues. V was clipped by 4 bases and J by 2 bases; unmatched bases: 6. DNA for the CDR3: TGTGCCAGCAGTTTAACTAGCGGGCCCCCCTACGAGCAGTACTTC. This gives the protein CASSLTSGPPYEQYF.

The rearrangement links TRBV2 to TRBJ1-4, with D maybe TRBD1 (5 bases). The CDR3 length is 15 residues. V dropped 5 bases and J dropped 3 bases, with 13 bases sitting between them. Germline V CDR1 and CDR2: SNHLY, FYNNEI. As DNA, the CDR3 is TGTGCCAGCAGTCCCCTCGGGGGAGCTAATGAAAAACTGTTTTTT. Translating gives CASSPLGGANEKLFF.